The next 20 T cell receptor beta chains were all read from a single sample in a study of blood T cell repertoires in COVID-19. Method: immunoSEQ multiplex PCR; TCRdb's copy keeps in-frame clones and lacks some. The repertoire consists of about 47,000 clones, with about four fifths occurring once and the leading ten covering 8.8%. Material: peripheral blood. All receptors come from a man between 60 and 75 years old with acute or convalescent COVID-19.

V usage is TRBV6-1 and J usage is TRBJ2-2; D remains unclear. Trimming shortened V by 2 bases and J by 5 bases, and 12 bases separated the two germline ends. The CDR3 extends over 15 amino acids. Per germline, CDR1 MNHNS and CDR2 SASEGT. The CDR3 loop reads CASSEQVALTGELFF. DNA of the CDR3: TGTGCCAGCAGTGAACAGGTGGCGCTTACCGGGGAGCTGTTTTTT.

The chain links TRBV9 to TRBJ1-5, with 10 positions matching TRBD1. V dropped 0 bases and J dropped 7; count of bases not matched to a gene: 1. Germline values: CDR1 SGDLS, CDR2 YYNGEE. The CDR3 runs 14 residues. CDR3 sequence: CASSVGTGGQPQHF. The CDR3 DNA reads as TGTGCCAGCAGCGTAGGGACAGGGGGACAGCCCCAGCATTTT.

This clone was detected a few times. V gene TRBV4-3 combines with J gene TRBJ1-6, with D maybe TRBD1 (5 bases). With 5 bases removed from V and 7 bases from J, the gap between germline ends came to 15 bases. There are 15 residues in the CDR3. The germline CDR1 and CDR2 sequences are LGHNA and YSLEER. The DNA of the CDR3 is TGCGCCAGCAGCAGAGATGGGGCAGCAAATTCACCCCTCCACTTT. Encoded protein: CASSRDGAANSPLHF.

The chain recombines TRBV25-1 with TRBJ1-2; TRBD1 matches 9 bases. CDR1 and CDR2 (germline): MGHDK, SYGVNS. The J segment lost 5 bases and the V segment lost 6 bases, leaving 4 bases of the junction unmatched. The CDR3 has 13 residues. CDR3 sequence reads: CASSPGTGYGYTF. CDR3 in DNA: TGTGCCAGCAGCCCCGGGACAGGGTATGGCTACACCTTC.

This sequence joins TRBV28 and TRBJ2-5, with TRBD2 matching 9 bases. This CDR3 spans 15 amino acids. J gave up 6 bases and V 6 bases, and 11 bases lay outside the gene matches. In germline, CDR1 is MDHEN, CDR2 SYDVKM. CDR3 residues: CASSPSRAGGKTQYF. The CDR3 DNA sequence: TGTGCCAGCAGCCCCAGTCGAGCGGGGGGAAAGACCCAGTACTTC. The full variable domain, in which reference TRBV28 and TRBJ2-5 provide the parts outside the CDR3, is DVKVTQSSRYLVKRTGEKVFLECVQDMDHENMFWYRQDPGLGLRLIYFSYDVKMKEKGDIPEGYSVSREKKERFSLILESASTNQTSMYLCASSPSRAGGKTQYFGPGTRLLVL.

The chain is built from TRBV5-1 and TRBJ2-2, with 9 bases fitting TRBD1. V lost 4 bases to trimming and J lost 6 bases; unmatched junction nucleotides: 7. Per the germline V gene, CDR1 is SGHRS and CDR2 is YFSETQ. This CDR3 spans 15 amino acids. The CDR3 is CASSPDRGGSGELFF. The CDR3 nucleotides are TGCGCCAGCAGCCCGGACAGGGGAGGGTCCGGGGAGCTGTTTTTT. Full variable domain (remainder filled in from reference TRBV5-1 and TRBJ2-2): KAGVTQTPRYLIKTRGQQVTLSCSPISGHRSVSWYQQTPGQGLQFLFEYFSETQRNKGNFPGRFSGRQFSNSRSEMNVSTLELGDSALYLCASSPDRGGSGELFFGEGSRLTVL.

This clone was picked up a small number of times. The chain employs TRBV5-1 and TRBJ1-6, with 7 bases lining up with TRBD1. The V gene's germline CDR1 is SGHRS and CDR2 YFSETQ. J gave up 9 bases and V 3 bases, and 9 bases lay outside the gene matches. The CDR3 has 15 residues. CDR3 bases: TGCGCCAGCAGCTCGGCGGGACAGTCTGGTTCACCCCTCCACTTT. Amino acid sequence: CASSSAGQSGSPLHF. Drawing the rest from reference TRBV5-1 and TRBJ1-6, the complete variable domain is KAGVTQTPRYLIKTRGQQVTLSCSPISGHRSVSWYQQTPGQGLQFLFEYFSETQRNKGNFPGRFSGRQFSNSRSEMNVSTLELGDSALYLCASSSAGQSGSPLHFGNGTRLTVT.

The chain is built from TRBV12-3 or TRBV12-4 and TRBJ1-5; 10 bases match TRBD1. The CDR3 sequence is 13 residues long. With 6 bases clipped from V and 5 bases from J, the junction kept 1 base outside the gene matches. CDR3 nucleotides: TGTGCCAGCAGGACAGGGGGCGATCAGCCCCAGCATTTT. It yields the protein CASRTGGDQPQHF.

The gene calls are TRBV4-1 and TRBJ1-2; D is perhaps TRBD1 (6 bases). This CDR3 has 14 residues. Germline CDR1 reads MGHRA; CDR2 reads YSYEKL. The V gene lost 1 base and the J gene lost 3 bases, with 9 bases spanning the gap. The CDR3 nucleotides read TGCGCCAGCAGCCAAGCCCCAGGGGACTATGGCTACACCTTC. It encodes CASSQAPGDYGYTF.

The rearrangement joins TRBV6-5 to TRBJ1-2, with 7 bases that match TRBD1. Trimming cost V 2 bases and J 7 bases; bases outside gene matches: 7. There are 14 residues in the CDR3. Per germline, CDR1 MNHEY and CDR2 SVGAGI. The CDR3 nucleotides read TGTGCCAGCAGTTACACGGACAGGCGAGGTGGCTACACCTTC. Its translation is CASSYTDRRGGYTF.

This clone was observed a handful of times. This sequence joins TRBV27 and TRBJ1-6, with 7 bases that match TRBD1. This CDR3 is built from 13 residues. Germline CDR1 MNHEY, CDR2 SMNVEV (reference sequence). With 5 bases clipped from V and 8 bases from J, the junction kept 3 bases outside the gene matches. CDR3 loop: CASSRQGDSPLHF. CDR3 nucleotides: TGTGCCAGCAGTCGGCAGGGGGATTCACCCCTCCACTTT.

The rearrangement links TRBV15 to TRBJ2-6; weak D call: TRBD1 (5 bases). V lost 5 bases to trimming and J lost 3 bases, with 14 bases between them. This CDR3 has 16 residues. Germline loops: CDR1 LNHNV, CDR2 YYDKDF (reference sequence). CDR3 region: CATSSQGVRGANVLTF. The CDR3, as DNA: TGTGCCACCAGCTCCCAAGGGGTCCGTGGGGCCAACGTCCTGACTTTC.

There are a few counts of this clone. The J gene is TRBJ2-7, the V gene TRBV28; 11 positions agree with TRBD1. CDR1 MDHEN and CDR2 SYDVKM come from the germline V gene. Trimming at V came to 7 bases and at J to 5 bases, leaving 10 bases not matched to a gene. There are 15 residues in the CDR3. The DNA of the CDR3 is TGTGCCAGCACAACGGTCGGGACAGGGGGGAACGAGCAGTACTTC. Translation gives CASTTVGTGGNEQYF.

This clone was counted between two and nine times. The chain is built from TRBV19 and TRBJ1-6; D might be TRBD1 (5 bases). Deletions cut 6 bases from V and 10 bases from J, with 7 bases between. The germline CDR1 and CDR2 sequences are LNHDA and SQIVND (reference sequence). The CDR3 consists of 11 residues. This CDR3 is CASSGGSPLHF. The CDR3 DNA is TGTGCCAGTAGCGGGGGATCACCCCTCCACTTT. Combining the CDR3 with reference TRBV19 and TRBJ1-6 gives the whole variable domain DGGITQSPKYLFRKEGQNVTLSCEQNLNHDAMYWYRQDPGQGLRLIYYSQIVNDFQKGDIAEGYSVSREKKESFPLTVTSAQKNPTAFYLCASSGGSPLHFGNGTRLTVT.

The chain is built from TRBV12-3 or TRBV12-4 and TRBJ2-7; D is undetermined. Trimming cost V 3 bases and J 4 bases, with 7 bases left between them. CDR3 length: 12 amino acids. CDR3: CASSFIEYEQYF. The CDR3 nucleotides are TGTGCCAGCAGTTTCATCGAGTACGAGCAGTACTTC.

The V and J genes are TRBV4-1 and TRBJ2-5, with 11 nucleotides matching TRBD1. The CDR3 contains 16 residues. Germline values: CDR1 MGHRA, CDR2 YSYEKL. The V and J ends lost 1 base and 4 bases, in that order; junction bases with no gene match: 5. The CDR3 here is CASSQGGTGGTETQYF. As DNA, the CDR3 is TGCGCCAGCAGCCAAGGCGGGACAGGGGGGACAGAGACCCAGTACTTC.

The chain carries TRBV27 and TRBJ2-7; 10 nucleotides align to TRBD1. This CDR3 spans 13 amino acids. Germline assignment: CDR1 MNHEY and CDR2 SMNVEV (reference sequence). Unmatched junction bases numbered 5, after V lost 7 bases and J lost 5 bases. CDR3 protein: CASTGDRGDEQYF. The CDR3 nucleotides are TGTGCCAGCACCGGGGACAGGGGCGACGAGCAGTACTTC.

The chain has TRBV4-3 and TRBJ1-1, with TRBD1 as a possible D gene (5 bases). CDR3 length: 16 amino acids. Deletions cut 0 bases from V and 1 base from J, with 12 bases between. The germline CDR1 and CDR2 sequences are LGHNA and YSLEER. For the CDR3, the DNA is TGCGCCAGCAGCCAAGATTCGGGGGAAGGGAACACTGAAGCTTTCTTT. Translation gives CASSQDSGEGNTEAFF.

The V and J genes are TRBV7-2 and TRBJ2-5; D is possibly TRBD2 (5 bases). From germline, CDR1 is SGHTA and CDR2 FQGNSA. The CDR3 runs to 12 residues. V dropped 5 bases and J dropped 6 bases, with 10 bases sitting between them. CDR3 nucleotides: TGTGCCAGCAGCCAACGGGGAAAGACCCAGTACTTC. Translation: CASSQRGKTQYF.

The chain is built from TRBV5-1 and TRBJ2-2, with 7 bases that match TRBD1. The germline V gene has CDR1 SGHRS and CDR2 YFSETQ. Trimming took 4 bases from V and 0 from J; bases not matched to a gene: 6. CDR3 length: 16 amino acids. The DNA of the CDR3 is TGCGCCAGCAGCCAAAGGACAGGAGCGAACACCGGGGAGCTGTTTTTT. It codes for CASSQRTGANTGELFF. Using reference TRBV5-1 and TRBJ2-2 for the parts outside the CDR3, the full variable domain is KAGVTQTPRYLIKTRGQQVTLSCSPISGHRSVSWYQQTPGQGLQFLFEYFSETQRNKGNFPGRFSGRQFSNSRSEMNVSTLELGDSALYLCASSQRTGANTGELFFGEGSRLTVL.